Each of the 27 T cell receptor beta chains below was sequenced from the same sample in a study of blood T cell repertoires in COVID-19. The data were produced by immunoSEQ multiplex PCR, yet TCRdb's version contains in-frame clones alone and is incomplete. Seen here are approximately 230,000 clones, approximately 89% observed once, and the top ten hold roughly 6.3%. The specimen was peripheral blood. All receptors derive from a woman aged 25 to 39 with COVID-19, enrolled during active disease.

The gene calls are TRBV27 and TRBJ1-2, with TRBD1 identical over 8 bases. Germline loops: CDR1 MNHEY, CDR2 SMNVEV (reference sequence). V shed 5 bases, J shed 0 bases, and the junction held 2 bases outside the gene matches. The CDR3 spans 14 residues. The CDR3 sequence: CASSDRGPNYGYTF. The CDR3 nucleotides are TGTGCCAGCAGTGACAGGGGCCCTAACTATGGCTACACCTTC.

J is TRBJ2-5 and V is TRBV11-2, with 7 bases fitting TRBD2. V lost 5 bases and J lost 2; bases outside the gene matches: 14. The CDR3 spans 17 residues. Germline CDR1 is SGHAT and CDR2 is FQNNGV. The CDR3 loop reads CASSPRSTFGRQETQYF. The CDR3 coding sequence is TGTGCCAGCAGCCCTAGGTCTACATTCGGGAGGCAAGAGACCCAGTACTTC.

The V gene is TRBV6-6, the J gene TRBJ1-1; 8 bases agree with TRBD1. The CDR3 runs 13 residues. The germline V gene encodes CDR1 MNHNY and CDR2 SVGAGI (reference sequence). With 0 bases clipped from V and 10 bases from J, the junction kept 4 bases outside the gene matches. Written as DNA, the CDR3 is TGTGCCAGCAGTTACTCGGTTACAGGGGGAGCTTTCTTT. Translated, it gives CASSYSVTGGAFF.

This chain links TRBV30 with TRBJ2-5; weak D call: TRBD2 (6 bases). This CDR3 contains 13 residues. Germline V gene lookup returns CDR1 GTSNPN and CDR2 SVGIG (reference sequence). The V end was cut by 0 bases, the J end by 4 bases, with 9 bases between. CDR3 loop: CAWSVVGGETQYF. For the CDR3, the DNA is TGTGCCTGGAGTGTCGTGGGAGGAGAGACCCAGTACTTC.

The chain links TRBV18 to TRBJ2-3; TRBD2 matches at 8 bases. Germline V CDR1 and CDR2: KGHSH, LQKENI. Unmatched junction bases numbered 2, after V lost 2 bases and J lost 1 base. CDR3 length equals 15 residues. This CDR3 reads CASSPKTSGTDTQYF. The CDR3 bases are TGTGCCAGCTCACCAAAGACTAGCGGCACAGATACGCAGTATTTT.

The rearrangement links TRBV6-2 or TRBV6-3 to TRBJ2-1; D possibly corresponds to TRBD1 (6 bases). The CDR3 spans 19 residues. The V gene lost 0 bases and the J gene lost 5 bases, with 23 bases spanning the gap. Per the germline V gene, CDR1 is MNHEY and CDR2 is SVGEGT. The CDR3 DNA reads TGTGCCAGCAGTTACTCGAGTATATGGGCCCCAGGGGACCACAATGAGCAGTTCTTC. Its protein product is CASSYSSIWAPGDHNEQFF.

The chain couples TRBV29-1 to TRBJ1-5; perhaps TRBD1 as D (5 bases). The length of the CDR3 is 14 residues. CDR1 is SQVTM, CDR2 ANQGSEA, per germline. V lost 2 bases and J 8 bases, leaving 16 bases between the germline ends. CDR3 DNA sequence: TGCAGCGTTGAACATGGCCAGGGCCTTAAGCCCCAGCATTTT. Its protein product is CSVEHGQGLKPQHF.

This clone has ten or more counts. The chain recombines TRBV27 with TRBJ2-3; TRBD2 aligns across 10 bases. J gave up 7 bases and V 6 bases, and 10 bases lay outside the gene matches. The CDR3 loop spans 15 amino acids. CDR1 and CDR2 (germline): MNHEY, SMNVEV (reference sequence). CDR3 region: CASREAGGLQNTQYF. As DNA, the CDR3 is TGTGCCAGCAGGGAAGCGGGGGGGCTTCAGAATACGCAGTATTTT.

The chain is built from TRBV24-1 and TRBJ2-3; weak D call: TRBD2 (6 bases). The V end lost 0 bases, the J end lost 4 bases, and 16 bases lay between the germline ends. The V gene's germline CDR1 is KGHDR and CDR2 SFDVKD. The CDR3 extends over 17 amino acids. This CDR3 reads CATSDLDLKLAPDTQYF. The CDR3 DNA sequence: TGTGCCACCAGTGATTTGGACCTTAAACTAGCACCAGATACGCAGTATTTT.

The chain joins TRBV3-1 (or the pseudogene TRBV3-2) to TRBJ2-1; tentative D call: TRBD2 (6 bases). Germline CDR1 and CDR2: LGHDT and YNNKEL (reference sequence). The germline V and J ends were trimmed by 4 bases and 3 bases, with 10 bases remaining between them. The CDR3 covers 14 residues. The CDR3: CASSPGLNYNEQFF. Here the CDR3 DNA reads TGTGCCAGCAGCCCGGGACTGAACTACAATGAGCAGTTCTTC.

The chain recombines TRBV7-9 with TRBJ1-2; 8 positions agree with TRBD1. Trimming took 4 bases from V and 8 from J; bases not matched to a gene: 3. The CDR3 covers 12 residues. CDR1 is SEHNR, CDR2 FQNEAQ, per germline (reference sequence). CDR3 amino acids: CASSSDRGGYTF. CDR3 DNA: TGTGCCAGCAGCTCCGACAGGGGCGGCTACACCTTC.

The CDR3 DNA reads as TGTGCCAGCAGGCGACAGGGTCTGGGCGAGCAGTACTTC. It specifies CASRRQGLGEQYF. The chain employs TRBV6-5 and TRBJ2-7, with 7 bases that match TRBD1. J lost 6 bases, V lost 6 bases, and 8 bases had no gene match. Germline CDR1 MNHEY, CDR2 SVGAGI. The CDR3 covers 13 residues.

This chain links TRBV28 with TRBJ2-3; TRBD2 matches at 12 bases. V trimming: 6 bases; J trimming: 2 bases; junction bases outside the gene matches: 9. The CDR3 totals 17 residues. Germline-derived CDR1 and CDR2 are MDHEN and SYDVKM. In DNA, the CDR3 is TGTGCCAGCAGCCGCCTAGCGGGGGGGTCAGCCACAGATACGCAGTATTTT. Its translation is CASSRLAGGSATDTQYF.

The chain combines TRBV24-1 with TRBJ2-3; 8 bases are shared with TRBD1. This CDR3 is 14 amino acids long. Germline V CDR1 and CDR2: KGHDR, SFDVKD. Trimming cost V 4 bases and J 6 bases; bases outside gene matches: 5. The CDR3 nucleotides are TGTGCCACCAGTGACACCAGGGGGCTGGATACGCAGTATTTT. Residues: CATSDTRGLDTQYF.

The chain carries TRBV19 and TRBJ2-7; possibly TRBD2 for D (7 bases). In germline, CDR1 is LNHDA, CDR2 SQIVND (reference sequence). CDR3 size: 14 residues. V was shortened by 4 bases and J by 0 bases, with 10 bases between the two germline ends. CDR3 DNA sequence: TGTGCCAGTAGTAACGGGGGGCACTCCTACGAGCAGTACTTC. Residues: CASSNGGHSYEQYF.

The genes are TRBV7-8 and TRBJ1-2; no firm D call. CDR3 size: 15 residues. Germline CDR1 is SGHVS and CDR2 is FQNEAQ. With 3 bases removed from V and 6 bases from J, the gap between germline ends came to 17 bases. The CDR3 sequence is CASSFLLGGIDGYTF. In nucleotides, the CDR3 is TGTGCCAGCAGCTTTCTTCTAGGAGGGATCGATGGCTACACCTTC.

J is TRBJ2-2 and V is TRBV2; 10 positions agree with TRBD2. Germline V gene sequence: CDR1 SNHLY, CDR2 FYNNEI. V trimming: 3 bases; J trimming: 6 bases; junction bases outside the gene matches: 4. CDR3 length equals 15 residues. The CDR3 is CASSDWLAGAGELFF. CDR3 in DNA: TGTGCCAGCAGTGACTGGCTAGCGGGAGCCGGGGAGCTGTTTTTT.

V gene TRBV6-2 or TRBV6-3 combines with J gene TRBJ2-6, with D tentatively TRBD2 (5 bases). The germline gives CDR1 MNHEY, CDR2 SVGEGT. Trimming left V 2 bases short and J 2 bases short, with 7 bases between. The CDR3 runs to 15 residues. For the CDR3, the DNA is TGTGCCAGCAGTTACGGGAGCGCTGGGGCCAACGTCCTGACTTTC. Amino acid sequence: CASSYGSAGANVLTF.

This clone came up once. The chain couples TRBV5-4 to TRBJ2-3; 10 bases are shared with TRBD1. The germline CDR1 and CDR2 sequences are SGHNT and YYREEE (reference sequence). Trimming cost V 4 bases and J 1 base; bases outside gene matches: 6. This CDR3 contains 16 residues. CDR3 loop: CASSPTGGSGTDTQYF. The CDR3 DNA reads TGTGCCAGCAGCCCGACAGGGGGCAGCGGCACAGATACGCAGTATTTT.

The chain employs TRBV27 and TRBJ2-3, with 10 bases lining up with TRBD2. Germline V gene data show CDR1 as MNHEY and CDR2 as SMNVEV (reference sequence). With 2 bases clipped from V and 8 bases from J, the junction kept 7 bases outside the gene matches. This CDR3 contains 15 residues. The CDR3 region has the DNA TGTGCCAGCAGTTTACGCCAGCGGGGGGGCGGTACGCAGTATTTT. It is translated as CASSLRQRGGGTQYF.

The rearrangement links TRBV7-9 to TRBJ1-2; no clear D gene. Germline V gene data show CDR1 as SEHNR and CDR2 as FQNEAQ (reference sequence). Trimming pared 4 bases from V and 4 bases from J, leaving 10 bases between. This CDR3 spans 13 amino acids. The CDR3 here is CASSYSAVYGYTF. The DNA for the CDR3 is TGTGCCAGCAGCTACTCGGCGGTCTATGGCTACACCTTC.

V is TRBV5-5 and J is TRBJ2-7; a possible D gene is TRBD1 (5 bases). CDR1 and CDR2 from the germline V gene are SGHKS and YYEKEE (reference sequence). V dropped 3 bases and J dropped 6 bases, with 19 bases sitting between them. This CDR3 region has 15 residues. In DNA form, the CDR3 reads TGTGCCAGCAGCTCCCTAAAAGGGGTTCGGAGCGAGCAGTACTTC. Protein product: CASSSLKGVRSEQYF.

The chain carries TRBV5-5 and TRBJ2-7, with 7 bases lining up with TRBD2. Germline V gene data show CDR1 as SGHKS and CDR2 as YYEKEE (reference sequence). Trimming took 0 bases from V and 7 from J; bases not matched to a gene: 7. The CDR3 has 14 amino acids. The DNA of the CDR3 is TGTGCCAGCAGCTTGGTCCTAGCCGGGAGGGAGCAGTACTTC. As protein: CASSLVLAGREQYF.

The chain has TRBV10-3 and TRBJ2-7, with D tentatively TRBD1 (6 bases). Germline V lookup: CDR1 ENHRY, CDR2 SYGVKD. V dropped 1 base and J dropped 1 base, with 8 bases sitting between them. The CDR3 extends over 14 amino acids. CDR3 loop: CAISEYRDSYEQYF. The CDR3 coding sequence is TGTGCCATCAGTGAGTACAGGGATTCCTACGAGCAGTACTTC.

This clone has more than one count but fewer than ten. The CDR3 here is CASSYQGAPYGYTF. Written as DNA, the CDR3 is TGTGCCAGCAGCTACCAGGGGGCTCCCTATGGCTACACCTTC. The chain links TRBV5-4 to TRBJ1-2; 8 bases line up with TRBD1. Germline loops: CDR1 SGHNT, CDR2 YYREEE (reference sequence). The trim removed 3 bases at V and 4 bases at J, leaving 5 bases unmatched. The CDR3 is 14 residues long. The complete variable domain, with remaining parts taken from reference TRBV5-4 and TRBJ1-2, reads ETGVTQSPTHLIKTRGQQVTLRCSSQSGHNTVSWYQQALGQGPQFIFQYYREEENGRGNFPPRFSGLQFPNYSSELNVNALELDDSALYLCASSYQGAPYGYTFGSGTRLTVV.

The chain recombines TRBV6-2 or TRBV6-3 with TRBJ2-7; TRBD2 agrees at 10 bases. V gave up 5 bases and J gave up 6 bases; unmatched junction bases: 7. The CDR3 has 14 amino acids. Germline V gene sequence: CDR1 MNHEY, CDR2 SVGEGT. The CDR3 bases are TGTGCCAGCAGTAAAGCGGGAGGGCCTTTCGAGCAGTACGTC. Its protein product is CASSKAGGPFEQYV.

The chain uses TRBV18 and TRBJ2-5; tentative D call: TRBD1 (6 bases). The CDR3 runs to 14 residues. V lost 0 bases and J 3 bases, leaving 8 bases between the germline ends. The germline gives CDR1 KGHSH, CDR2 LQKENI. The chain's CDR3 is CASSPPAGEETQYF. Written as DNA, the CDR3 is TGTGCCAGCTCACCACCAGCAGGGGAAGAGACCCAGTACTTC.